The clone carrying this T cell receptor beta chain was seen only once. The CDR3 spans 15 residues. V lost 0 bases and J lost 2, with 8 bases in between. The germline CDR1 and CDR2 sequences are LGHNA and YNFKEQ. Per the original data handling: Reference gene primer amplification gave estimated nucleated cell counts. TCRdb keeps only in-frame clones here, not all; method: immunoSEQ multiplex PCR. That table gives V, J and clone size, and the DNA gave D and trimming. The data hold about 300,000 clones, with around 86% observed a single time. The entry originates in a study of blood T cell repertoires in COVID-19. As for the study in general: Spain, Italy and the United States supplied samples that represented acute and convalescent COVID-19.

The sequence was obtained from a man aged 70 or older with acute or convalescent COVID-19. The specimen sequenced was peripheral blood. J is TRBJ2-1 and V is TRBV4-2, with D hard to call. The CDR3 here is CASSQDVTAYNEQFF. CDR3 coding DNA: TGTGCCAGCAGCCAAGATGTAACGGCCTACAATGAGCAGTTCTTC.